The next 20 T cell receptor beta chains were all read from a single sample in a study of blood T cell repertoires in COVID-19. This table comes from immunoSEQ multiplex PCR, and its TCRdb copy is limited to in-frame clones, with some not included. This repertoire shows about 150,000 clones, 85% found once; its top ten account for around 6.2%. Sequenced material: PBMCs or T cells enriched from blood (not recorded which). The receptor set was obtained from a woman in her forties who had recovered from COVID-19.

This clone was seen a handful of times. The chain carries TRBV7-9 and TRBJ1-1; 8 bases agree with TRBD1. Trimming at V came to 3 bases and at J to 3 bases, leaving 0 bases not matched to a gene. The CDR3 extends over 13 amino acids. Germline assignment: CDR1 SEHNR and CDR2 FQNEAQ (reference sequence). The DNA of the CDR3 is TGTGCCAGCAGCTTGACAGGGGACACTGAAGCTTTCTTT. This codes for CASSLTGDTEAFF.

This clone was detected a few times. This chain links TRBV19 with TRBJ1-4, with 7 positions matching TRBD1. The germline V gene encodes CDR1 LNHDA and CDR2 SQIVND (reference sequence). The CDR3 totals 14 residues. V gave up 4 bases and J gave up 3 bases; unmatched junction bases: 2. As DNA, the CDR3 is TGTGCCAGTAGTAACCAGGGGGCTAATGAAAAACTGTTTTTT. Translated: CASSNQGANEKLFF.

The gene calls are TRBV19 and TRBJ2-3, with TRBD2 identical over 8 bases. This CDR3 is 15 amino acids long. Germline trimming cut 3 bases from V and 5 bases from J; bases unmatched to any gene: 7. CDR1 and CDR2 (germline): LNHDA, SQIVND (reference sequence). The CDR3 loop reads CASSIAGGEGDTQYF. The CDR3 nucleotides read TGTGCCAGTAGTATTGCGGGAGGAGAAGGAGATACGCAGTATTTT.

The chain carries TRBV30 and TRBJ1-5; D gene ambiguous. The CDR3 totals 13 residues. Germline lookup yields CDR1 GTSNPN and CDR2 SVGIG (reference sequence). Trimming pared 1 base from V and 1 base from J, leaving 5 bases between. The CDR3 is CAWSEESNQPQHF. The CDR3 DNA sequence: TGTGCCTGGAGTGAGGAGAGCAATCAGCCCCAGCATTTT.

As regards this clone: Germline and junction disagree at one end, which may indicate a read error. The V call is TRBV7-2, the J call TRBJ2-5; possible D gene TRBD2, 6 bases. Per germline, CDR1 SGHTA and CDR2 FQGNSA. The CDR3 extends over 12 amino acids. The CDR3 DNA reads TGTGCCAGCAGCCCAACGGGGGTAGACCCTAACTTC. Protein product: CASSPTGVDPNF.

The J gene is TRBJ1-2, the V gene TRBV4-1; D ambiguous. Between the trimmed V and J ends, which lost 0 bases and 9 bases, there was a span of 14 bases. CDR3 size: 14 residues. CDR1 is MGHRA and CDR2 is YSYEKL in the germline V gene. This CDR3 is CASSQDPGWDRYTF. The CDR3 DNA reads TGCGCCAGCAGCCAAGATCCGGGGTGGGATCGCTACACCTTC.

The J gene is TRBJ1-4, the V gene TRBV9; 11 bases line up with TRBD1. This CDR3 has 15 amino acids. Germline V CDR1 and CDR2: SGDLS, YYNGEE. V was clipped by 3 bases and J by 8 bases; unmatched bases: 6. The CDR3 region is CASSDGQGAREKLFF. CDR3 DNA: TGTGCCAGCAGCGACGGACAGGGGGCCAGAGAAAAACTGTTTTTT.

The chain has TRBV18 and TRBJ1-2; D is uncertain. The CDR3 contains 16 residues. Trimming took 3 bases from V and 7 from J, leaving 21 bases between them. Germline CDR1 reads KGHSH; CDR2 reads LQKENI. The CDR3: CASSPSPGEPSGGYTF. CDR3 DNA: TGTGCCAGCTCACCGTCCCCCGGGGAACCTTCGGGTGGCTACACCTTC.

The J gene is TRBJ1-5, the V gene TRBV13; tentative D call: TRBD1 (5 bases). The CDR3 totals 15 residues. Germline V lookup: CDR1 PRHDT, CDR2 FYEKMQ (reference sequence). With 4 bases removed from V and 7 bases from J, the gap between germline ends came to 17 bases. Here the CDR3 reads CASSSTLAGPQPQHF. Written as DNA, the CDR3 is TGTGCCAGCAGCTCCACCTTGGCAGGGCCCCAGCCCCAGCATTTT.

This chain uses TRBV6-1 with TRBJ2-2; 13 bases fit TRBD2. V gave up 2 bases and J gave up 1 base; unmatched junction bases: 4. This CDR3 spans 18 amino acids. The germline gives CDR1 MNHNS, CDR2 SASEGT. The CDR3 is CASSERTSGGRNTGELFF. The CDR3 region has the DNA TGTGCCAGCAGTGAAAGGACTAGCGGGGGTAGGAACACCGGGGAGCTGTTTTTT.

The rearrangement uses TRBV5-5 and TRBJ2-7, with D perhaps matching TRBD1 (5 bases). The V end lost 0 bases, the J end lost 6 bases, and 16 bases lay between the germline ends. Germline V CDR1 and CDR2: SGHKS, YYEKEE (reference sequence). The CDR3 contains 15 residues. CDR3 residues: CASSLGRQSPSEQYF. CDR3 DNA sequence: TGTGCCAGCAGCTTGGGGCGACAGTCACCGAGCGAGCAGTACTTC.

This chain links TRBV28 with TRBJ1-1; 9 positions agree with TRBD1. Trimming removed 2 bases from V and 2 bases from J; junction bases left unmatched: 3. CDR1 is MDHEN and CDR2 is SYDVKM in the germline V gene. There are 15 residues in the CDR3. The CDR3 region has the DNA TGTGCCAGCAGTTTAGGGGACAGGGCAAACACTGAAGCTTTCTTT. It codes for CASSLGDRANTEAFF.

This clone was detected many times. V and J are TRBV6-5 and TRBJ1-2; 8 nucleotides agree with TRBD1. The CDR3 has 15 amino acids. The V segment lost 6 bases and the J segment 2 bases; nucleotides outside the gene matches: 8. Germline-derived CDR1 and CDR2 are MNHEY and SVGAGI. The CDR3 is CASSSDRGENYGYTF. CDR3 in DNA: TGTGCCAGCAGCTCCGACAGGGGAGAAAACTATGGCTACACCTTC.

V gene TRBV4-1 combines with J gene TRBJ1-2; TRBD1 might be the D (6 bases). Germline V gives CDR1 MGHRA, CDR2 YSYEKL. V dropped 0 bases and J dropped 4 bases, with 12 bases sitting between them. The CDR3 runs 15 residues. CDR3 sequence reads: CASSQDPTGIYGYTF. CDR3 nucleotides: TGCGCCAGCAGCCAAGATCCGACAGGAATCTATGGCTACACCTTC.

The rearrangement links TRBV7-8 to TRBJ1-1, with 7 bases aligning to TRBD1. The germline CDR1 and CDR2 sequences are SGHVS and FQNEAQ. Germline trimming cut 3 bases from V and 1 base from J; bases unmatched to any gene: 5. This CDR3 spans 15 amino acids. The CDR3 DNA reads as TGTGCCAGCAGCTTCAGGACAGGTGAGAACACTGAAGCTTTCTTT. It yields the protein CASSFRTGENTEAFF.

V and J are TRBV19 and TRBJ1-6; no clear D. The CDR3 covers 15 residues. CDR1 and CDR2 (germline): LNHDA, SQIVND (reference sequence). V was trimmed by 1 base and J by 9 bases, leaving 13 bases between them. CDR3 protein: CASSIGVSEGSPLHF. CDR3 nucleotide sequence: TGTGCCAGTAGTATAGGTGTCTCGGAGGGTTCACCCCTCCACTTT.

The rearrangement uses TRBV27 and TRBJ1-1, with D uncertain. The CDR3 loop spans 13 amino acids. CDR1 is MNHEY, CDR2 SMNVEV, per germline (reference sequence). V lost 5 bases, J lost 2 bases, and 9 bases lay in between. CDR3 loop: CASSTARNTEAFF. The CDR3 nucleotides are TGTGCCAGCAGTACAGCCCGTAACACTGAAGCTTTCTTT.

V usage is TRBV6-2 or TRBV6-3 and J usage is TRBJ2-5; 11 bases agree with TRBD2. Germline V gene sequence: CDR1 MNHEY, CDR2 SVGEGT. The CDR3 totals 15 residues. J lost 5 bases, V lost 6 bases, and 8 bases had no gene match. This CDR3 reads CASSRITSGSETQYF. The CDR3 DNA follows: TGTGCCAGCAGCCGGATAACTAGCGGGAGTGAGACCCAGTACTTC.

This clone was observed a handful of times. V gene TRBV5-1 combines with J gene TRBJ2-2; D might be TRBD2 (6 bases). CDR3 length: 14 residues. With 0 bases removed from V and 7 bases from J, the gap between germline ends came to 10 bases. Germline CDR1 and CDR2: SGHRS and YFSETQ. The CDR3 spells CASSLDGRDGELFF. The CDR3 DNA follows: TGCGCCAGCAGCTTGGATGGGCGGGACGGGGAGCTGTTTTTT.

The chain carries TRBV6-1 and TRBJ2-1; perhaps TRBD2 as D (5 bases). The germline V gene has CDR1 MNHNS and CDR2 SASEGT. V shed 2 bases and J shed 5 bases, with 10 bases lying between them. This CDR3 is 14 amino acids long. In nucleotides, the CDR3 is TGTGCCAGCAGTGAAACAGCGGTTAACAATGAGCAGTTCTTC. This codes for CASSETAVNNEQFF.